The source of this T cell receptor (beta chain) is a study of blood T cell repertoires in COVID-19. Followed over time, Seattle patients had been enrolled while infection was active. This table comes from immunoSEQ multiplex PCR, and its TCRdb copy is limited to in-frame clones, with some not included. The repertoire consists of roughly 400,000 clones, with around 87% occurring once and the leading ten covering about 2.3%. The length of the CDR3 is 13 residues. The germline V and J ends were trimmed by 4 bases and 11 bases, with 12 bases remaining between them. The germline V gene encodes CDR1 MDHEN and CDR2 SYDVKM.

The sequencing sample was made of peripheral blood. The source of this sequence is a woman aged 60-70 years with COVID-19, enrolled during active disease. The rearrangement joins TRBV28 to TRBJ1-6; D unclear. CDR3 sequence: CASSSGGGTPLHF. CDR3 nucleotide sequence: TGTGCCAGCAGTTCCGGAGGCGGGACACCCCTCCACTTT. Complete variable domain (other parts from reference TRBV28 and TRBJ1-6): DVKVTQSSRYLVKRTGEKVFLECVQDMDHENMFWYRQDPGLGLRLIYFSYDVKMKEKGDIPEGYSVSREKKERFSLILESASTNQTSMYLCASSSGGGTPLHFGNGTRLTVT.